The 26 T cell receptor beta chains in this list originate from one sample, sequenced in a study of shared clonotypes between healthy human individuals. The table came from immunoSEQ multiplex PCR; TCRdb's copy has only in-frame clones and leaves some out. The repertoire holds around 1.4 million clones, with about 98.5% as singletons. The sample consisted of naive CD4+ T cells sorted from blood. The subset here: CD45RA+ positively selected. The receptors stem from a man aged 25-45 years in good health.

The chain joins TRBV7-9 to TRBJ1-4; no clear D gene. The CDR3 covers 14 residues. With 1 base removed from V and 5 bases from J, the gap between germline ends came to 8 bases. The germline V gene has CDR1 SEHNR and CDR2 FQNEAQ (reference sequence). CDR3 protein: CASSLGSVNEKLFF. The DNA for the CDR3 is TGTGCCAGCAGCTTAGGCAGTGTAAATGAAAAACTGTTTTTT.

J is TRBJ1-1 and V is TRBV5-6, with TRBD1 matching over 11 bases. The V segment lost 2 bases and the J segment 4 bases; nucleotides outside the gene matches: 10. From germline, CDR1 is SGHDT and CDR2 YYEEEE. CDR3 size: 17 residues. DNA of the CDR3: TGTGCCAGCAGCTTACTGGCCGGGACAGGGGGTGGCACTGAAGCTTTCTTT. It encodes CASSLLAGTGGGTEAFF. Complete variable domain (other parts from reference TRBV5-6 and TRBJ1-1): DAGVTQSPTHLIKTRGQQVTLRCSPKSGHDTVSWYQQALGQGPQFIFQYYEEEERQRGNFPDRFSGHQFPNYSSELNVNALLLGDSALYLCASSLLAGTGGGTEAFFGQGTRLTVV.

The rearrangement uses TRBV11-2 and TRBJ2-7; weak D call: TRBD2 (6 bases). From germline, CDR1 is SGHAT and CDR2 FQNNGV. This CDR3 is 15 amino acids long. Trimming stripped 5 bases from V and 3 bases from J, with 17 bases between. CDR3 coding DNA: TGTGCCAGCAGCATAACGTCGGGGGTTAACTACGAGCAGTACTTC. This translates into CASSITSGVNYEQYF.

The gene calls are TRBV10-3 and TRBJ2-1; 9 bases agree with TRBD1. With V trimmed by 7 bases and J by 1 base, 5 bases remained unmatched. The germline V gene has CDR1 ENHRY and CDR2 SYGVKD. The CDR3 sequence is 15 residues long. The CDR3 here is CAITSGQGSYNEQFF. CDR3 sequence (DNA): TGTGCCATCACCTCGGGACAGGGATCCTACAATGAGCAGTTCTTC.

This chain links TRBV5-5 with TRBJ2-1, with D possibly matching TRBD2 (6 bases). The CDR3 extends over 11 amino acids. The V gene lost 1 base and the J gene lost 15 bases, with 11 bases spanning the gap. Germline assignment: CDR1 SGHKS and CDR2 YYEKEE (reference sequence). The CDR3 is CASSLLGGAFF. CDR3 DNA: TGTGCCAGCAGCTTGTTGGGGGGTGCGTTCTTC.

The chain uses TRBV18 and TRBJ2-3, with D tentatively TRBD2 (5 bases). Germline V lookup: CDR1 KGHSH, CDR2 LQKENI. The CDR3 runs 13 residues. V lost 9 bases, J lost 4 bases, and 14 bases lay in between. CDR3 loop: CASNREFADTQYF. CDR3 DNA sequence: TGTGCCAGTAATCGGGAATTCGCAGATACGCAGTATTTT.

The CDR3 protein is CASSFSDRDLYGYTF. The CDR3 DNA reads as TGTGCCAGCAGTTTCTCGGACAGGGACCTGTATGGCTACACCTTC. The V gene is TRBV28, the J gene TRBJ1-2; 8 positions agree with TRBD1. This CDR3 contains 15 residues. CDR1 is MDHEN, CDR2 SYDVKM, per germline. V lost 3 bases to trimming and J lost 5 bases; unmatched junction nucleotides: 8.

V is TRBV10-2 and J is TRBJ2-2, with D possibly TRBD2 on 5 matching bases. V was pared by 7 bases and J by 5 bases, with 11 bases between. The CDR3 has 13 amino acids. CDR1 is WSHSY, CDR2 SAAADI, per germline. CDR3 nucleotide sequence: TGCGCCAGCATACTAGTTCGTACCGGGGAGCTGTTTTTT. This translates into CASILVRTGELFF.

The chain is built from TRBV7-9 and TRBJ2-1; possibly TRBD1 for D (5 bases). V gave up 0 bases and J gave up 7 bases, with 16 bases separating them. Germline assignment: CDR1 SEHNR and CDR2 FQNEAQ (reference sequence). The CDR3 length is 16 residues. The DNA of the CDR3 is TGTGCCAGCAGCTTAGCGCGGACATTTCGGAGTAATGAGCAGTTCTTC. It encodes CASSLARTFRSNEQFF. Looking up the rest from reference TRBV7-9 and TRBJ2-1 gives the full variable domain: DTGVSQNPRHKITKRGQNVTFRCDPISEHNRLYWYRQTLGQGPEFLTYFQNEAQLEKSRLLSDRFSAERPKGSFSTLEIQRTEQGDSAMYLCASSLARTFRSNEQFFGPGTRLTVL.

The chain uses TRBV2 and TRBJ2-1; no definite D call. The CDR3 length is 14 residues. Deletions cut 6 bases from V and 3 bases from J, with 12 bases between. Germline CDR1 SNHLY, CDR2 FYNNEI. CDR3 sequence (DNA): TGTGCCAGCAGGCAGCCCTGGGGCTACAATGAGCAGTTCTTC. Amino acids: CASRQPWGYNEQFF.

CDR3 residues: CATSRDRDRRNQPQHF. The CDR3 bases are TGTGCCACCAGCAGAGATCGGGACAGACGCAATCAGCCCCAGCATTTT. The chain uses TRBV15 and TRBJ1-5; 7 nucleotides line up with TRBD1. This CDR3 is 16 amino acids long. Germline CDR1 and CDR2: LNHNV and YYDKDF (reference sequence). V lost 0 bases, J lost 2 bases, and 4 bases stayed unmatched.

In the case of this clone: This same CDR3 is encoded by further DNA sequences in the sample. The chain employs TRBV28 and TRBJ1-2; D is uncertain. The CDR3 runs to 12 residues. Trimming stripped 3 bases from V and 8 bases from J, with 10 bases between. CDR1 MDHEN and CDR2 SYDVKM come from the germline V gene. CDR3 bases: TGTGCCAGCAGTTTTCGGGGAAACGGCTACACCTTC. It codes for CASSFRGNGYTF.

The CDR3, as DNA: TGCGCCAGCAGCGGGGAGGGGAGCACAGATACGCAGTATTTT. Translated, it gives CASSGEGSTDTQYF. The rearrangement joins TRBV5-1 to TRBJ2-3; 7 positions agree with TRBD2. Per germline, CDR1 SGHRS and CDR2 YFSETQ. With V trimmed by 4 bases and J by 0 bases, 2 bases remained unmatched. The CDR3 has 14 residues.

The DNA of the CDR3 is TGTGCCAGCACTCCGACCGGGCTAGTCGACGAGCAGTACTTC. As protein: CASTPTGLVDEQYF. The rearrangement links TRBV6-6 to TRBJ2-7; D unclear. Germline CDR1 is MNHNY and CDR2 is SVGAGI (reference sequence). This CDR3 region has 14 residues. Trimming shortened V by 7 bases and J by 5 bases, and 18 bases separated the two germline ends.

The chain has TRBV4-3 and TRBJ1-5; no clear D. From germline, CDR1 is LGHNA and CDR2 YSLEER. This CDR3 has 16 residues. Deletions cut 0 bases from V and 1 base from J, with 10 bases between. CDR3 sequence (DNA): TGCGCCAGCAGCCAAGACCCCCACCTGAGCAATCAGCCCCAGCATTTT. Amino acids: CASSQDPHLSNQPQHF.

On this clone itself: The same CDR3 also results from other DNA sequences found in this sample. The chain has TRBV28 and TRBJ2-7; D gene ambiguous. Germline-derived CDR1 and CDR2 are MDHEN and SYDVKM. Trimming pared 2 bases from V and 5 bases from J, leaving 7 bases between. The CDR3 covers 12 residues. The CDR3 spells CASSLPRDEQYF. The DNA of the CDR3 is TGTGCCAGCAGTTTACCCCGGGACGAGCAGTACTTC.

With respect to this clone: At one end, the junction sequence differs from germline, possibly due to a read error. This chain uses TRBV19 with TRBJ1-2, with D uncertain. CDR1 and CDR2 (germline): LNHDA, SQIVND (reference sequence). This CDR3 is 11 amino acids long. The CDR3 DNA is TGTGCCAGTGCCTCTAAGTATGGCTACACCTTC. It specifies CASASKYGYTF.

The rearrangement joins TRBV28 to TRBJ1-1, with a possible D match to TRBD1 (5 bases). The CDR3 contains 13 residues. The germline V and J ends were trimmed by 6 bases and 4 bases, with 12 bases remaining between them. The germline gives CDR1 MDHEN, CDR2 SYDVKM. CDR3 in amino acids: CASSPRGRTEAFF. The CDR3 coding sequence is TGTGCCAGCAGCCCCCGGGGACGCACTGAAGCTTTCTTT.

J is TRBJ1-1 and V is TRBV18; D remains ambiguous. V lost 3 bases and J lost 5, with 22 bases in between. The CDR3 length is 17 residues. CDR1 and CDR2 (germline): KGHSH, LQKENI. CDR3 coding DNA: TGTGCCAGCTCACCGGCGTTTTCCTCACGAACGAAGACTGAAGCTTTCTTT. It encodes CASSPAFSSRTKTEAFF.

The rearrangement joins TRBV5-1 to TRBJ2-1; no clear D gene. The V end was cut by 6 bases, the J end by 6 bases, with 19 bases between. CDR1 and CDR2 from the germline V gene are SGHRS and YFSETQ. The CDR3 contains 15 residues. CDR3 DNA sequence: TGCGCCAGCATCTCCGACCAAAAATTCGGCAATGAGCAGTTCTTC. The encoded protein is CASISDQKFGNEQFF.

The V gene is TRBV29-1, the J gene TRBJ2-1, with D unresolved. Trimming removed 1 base from V and 7 bases from J, with 11 bases in between. This CDR3 comprises 13 residues. CDR1 is SQVTM and CDR2 is ANQGSEA in the germline V gene. This chain's CDR3 is CSVEVIVWNEQFF. CDR3 DNA: TGCAGCGTTGAAGTGATAGTCTGGAATGAGCAGTTCTTC.

The count of this clone is one. The chain is built from TRBV6-6 and TRBJ2-1, with 12 positions matching TRBD2. Germline loops: CDR1 MNHNY, CDR2 SVGAGI (reference sequence). V dropped 5 bases and J dropped 6; count of bases not matched to a gene: 5. The CDR3 is made up of 15 amino acids. CDR3 in DNA: TGTGCCAGCAGTAAGACTAGCGGGAGTCCCAATGAGCAGTTCTTC. Its protein product is CASSKTSGSPNEQFF.

The chain joins TRBV5-1 to TRBJ2-1, with TRBD2 matching over 11 bases. In germline, CDR1 is SGHRS, CDR2 YFSETQ. V was pared by 1 base and J by 7 bases, with 1 base of the junction left unmatched. This CDR3 spans 14 amino acids. CDR3 nucleotides: TGCGCCAGCAGCTTGTGGACTAGCGGGAATGAGCAGTTCTTC. Amino acid sequence: CASSLWTSGNEQFF. Looking up the rest from reference TRBV5-1 and TRBJ2-1 gives the full variable domain: KAGVTQTPRYLIKTRGQQVTLSCSPISGHRSVSWYQQTPGQGLQFLFEYFSETQRNKGNFPGRFSGRQFSNSRSEMNVSTLELGDSALYLCASSLWTSGNEQFFGPGTRLTVL.

This clone showed up just once. The chain combines TRBV6-9 with TRBJ2-6; D unresolved. Per the germline V gene, CDR1 is MNHGY and CDR2 is SVAAGI. This CDR3 is 11 amino acids long. Trimming removed 10 bases from V and 2 bases from J, with 3 bases in between. The CDR3, as DNA: TGTGCCATAGCTGGGGCCAACGTCCTGACTTTC. It is translated as CAIAGANVLTF.

V gene TRBV7-3 combines with J gene TRBJ2-3, with TRBD2 identical over 10 bases. The CDR3 totals 15 residues. Trimming at V came to 3 bases and at J to 3 bases, leaving 3 bases not matched to a gene. The V gene's germline CDR1 is SGHTA and CDR2 FQGTGA. CDR3 nucleotide sequence: TGTGCCAGCAGCTTGGCTAGCGGGAGAACAGATACGCAGTATTTT. The encoded protein is CASSLASGRTDTQYF. The variable domain in full, with the rest retrieved from reference TRBV7-3 and TRBJ2-3, is GAGVSQTPSNKVTEKGKYVELRCDPISGHTALYWYRQSLGQGPEFLIYFQGTGAADDSGLPNDRFFAVRPEGSVSTLKIQRTERGDSAVYLCASSLASGRTDTQYFGPGTRLTVL.

This clone was recorded once. V usage is TRBV7-2 and J usage is TRBJ2-7; 10 bases match TRBD2. The V gene's germline CDR1 is SGHTA and CDR2 FQGNSA. The CDR3 totals 15 residues. Unmatched junction bases numbered 4, after V lost 5 bases and J lost 0 bases. The CDR3 DNA reads as TGTGCCAGCAGCGAGCGACTAGCGGGCTCCTACGAGCAGTACTTC. The encoded protein is CASSERLAGSYEQYF.